The clone carrying this T cell receptor (beta chain) was observed many times. Its antigen remains unidentified. Peripheral blood was collected from the related graft donor on the marrow donation day. Assay used: immunoSEQ multiplex PCR; TCRdb lists only in-frame clones, some missing. The sample was found to contain over 30,000 clones, and every one recurs. This entry belongs to a study of T cells after posttransplantation cyclophosphamide. General study findings and limits: Tissue-infiltrating T cells from skin or gut overlapped little with blood T cells. Recipient CMV seropositivity and CMV reactivation strongly tracked TRB clonality. Donor CD8+ memory clones often dominated recipient blood repertoires at later times.

In germline, CDR1 is MNHNS, CDR2 SASEGT. The CDR3 runs 15 residues. The V segment lost 2 bases and the J segment 9 bases; nucleotides outside the gene matches: 10. Specimen: PBMCs. This receptor was taken from a woman in her forties or fifties in good health and a related stem cell transplant donor. V and J are TRBV6-1 and TRBJ1-2; 9 nucleotides line up with TRBD1. The CDR3 DNA is TGTGCCAGCAGTGAACCGGGGACAGGGACTGTTCGCTACACCTTC. Protein sequence: CASSEPGTGTVRYTF.